This TCR beta chain was sequenced during a study of cytomegalovirus exposure and HLA in healthy donors. About the research overall: The 120 validation repertoires used the same platform as the 550 to 800 first-cohort repertoires (as reported by a later analysis). Broader study findings: In the approximately 120 validation repertoires, a later analysis found that first-cohort TCR clusters tended to co-occur. Reportedly, diagnosis of cytomegalovirus status by the classifier showed high specificity and sensitivity. Generally TCR sequences proved uncommon, though certain public TCRs appeared in numerous donors.

With 4 bases clipped from V and 0 bases from J, the junction kept 4 bases outside the gene matches. There are 16 residues in the CDR3. Germline CDR1 is SGHRS and CDR2 is YFSETQ. This table comes from immunoSEQ multiplex PCR, and its TCRdb copy is limited to in-frame clones, with some not included. Here the sample spans 220,000 or so clones, around nine tenths being singletons. Of note for this clone: The antigen is undetermined.

The clonotype comes from a woman younger than 30 in good health and CMV-seronegative. Sequenced sample: PBMCs. The genes are TRBV5-1 and TRBJ2-5; TRBD2 agrees at 12 bases. The CDR3 DNA sequence: TGCGCCAGCAGCCCTTGGACTAGCGGGAACCAAGAGACCCAGTACTTC. Translation: CASSPWTSGNQETQYF.